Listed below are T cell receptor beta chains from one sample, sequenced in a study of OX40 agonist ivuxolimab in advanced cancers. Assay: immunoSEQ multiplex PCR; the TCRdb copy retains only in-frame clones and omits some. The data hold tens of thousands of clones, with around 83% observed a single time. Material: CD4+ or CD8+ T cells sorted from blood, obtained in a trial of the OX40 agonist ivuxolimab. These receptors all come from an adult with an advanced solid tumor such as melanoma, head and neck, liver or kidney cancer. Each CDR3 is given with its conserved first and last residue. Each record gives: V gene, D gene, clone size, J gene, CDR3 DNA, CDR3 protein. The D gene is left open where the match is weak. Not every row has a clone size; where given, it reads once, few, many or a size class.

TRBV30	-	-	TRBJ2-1	TGTGCCTGGAGTGTACCAGGTTACAATGAGCAGTTCTTC	CAWSVPGYNEQFF
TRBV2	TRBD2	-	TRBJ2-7	TGTGCCAGCAGTGGAGGGCTAGCGGGTGTCACCTACGAGCAGTACTTC	CASSGGLAGVTYEQYF
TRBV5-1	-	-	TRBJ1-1	TGCGCCAGCAGCGTGGACGTTAGCACTGAAGCTTTCTTT	CASSVDVSTEAFF
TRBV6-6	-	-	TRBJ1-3	TGTGCCAGCAGTTACACTTCTGGAAACACCATATATTTT	CASSYTSGNTIYF
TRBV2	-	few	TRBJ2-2	TGTGCCAGCAGTGAAGCTCGATTGAACACCGGGGAGCTGTTTTTT	CASSEARLNTGELFF
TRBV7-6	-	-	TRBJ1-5	TGTGCCAGCAGCTTGAGAGGGGATCAGCCCCAGCATTTT	CASSLRGDQPQHF
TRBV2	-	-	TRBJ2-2	TGTGCCAGCAGGGGGGGATCTCCGAACACCGGGGAGCTGTTTTTT	CASRGGSPNTGELFF
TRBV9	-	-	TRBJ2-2	TGTGCCAGCAGCGCTCGGTCCCGGGACATCACCGGGGAGCTGTTTTTT	CASSARSRDITGELFF
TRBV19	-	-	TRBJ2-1	TGTGCCAGTAGTATACTAGGCTACAATGAGCAGTTCTTC	CASSILGYNEQFF
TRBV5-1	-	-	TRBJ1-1	TGCGCCAGCAGCTTGGCGGACAACACTGAAGCTTTCTTT	CASSLADNTEAFF